The clone carrying this T cell receptor beta chain was detected many times. Sequence at one end of the junction differs from germline and may be a read error. Germline V gene sequence: CDR1 MNHEY, CDR2 SMNVEV (reference sequence). The CDR3 is 15 residues long. The cDNA was generated by 5'RACE with 10-nucleotide random UMIs. TCRdb processed the 5' RACE reads anew with MiXCR; each CDR3 protein has one entry. The sample contains 25,000 to 35,000 distinct CDR3 sequences, 3% to 3.5% of which appear only once. This record belongs to a study of neurological immune-mediated disorders. The sequencing input was PBMCs. The source is a young woman with multiple sclerosis. The chain employs TRBV27 and TRBJ1-5, with D perhaps matching TRBD1 (5 bases). The CDR3 DNA sequence: TGTGCCAGCAGTTTAAGGGGTACGAGCAATCAGCCCCAGAATTTT. It encodes CASSLRGTSNQPQNF.